The rows below give T cell receptor beta chains drawn from one sample of a study of Tregs in tolerant kidney transplant recipients. Sequencing used immunoSEQ multiplex PCR; TCRdb keeps in-frame clones, though not all of them. The sample carries about 77,000 clones, roughly 98% recorded once. The sequences come from CD4+ T cells from blood, collected before the transplant. The receptors shown here come from a human donor who received a combined kidney and bone marrow transplant. The CDR3 runs from the conserved cysteine through the conserved F or W. A D gene is named only where the DNA matches it firmly. A clone size is listed for some rows: how often the clone was seen (once, few, many), or a class if it is expanded.

>TRBJ1-1|NA|NA|TRBV14
TGTGCCAGCAGCCAAGACCGACAGAGGAACACTGAAGCTTTCTTT
CASSQDRQRNTEAFF
>TRBJ2-1|NA|TRBD1|TRBV6-5
TGTGCCAGCAGTTACGACAGGGGCAATGAGCAGTTCTTC
CASSYDRGNEQFF
>TRBJ2-5|NA|TRBD2|TRBV12-5
TGTGCTAGTGGTTTGTCCGGGAGGGCCCAAGAGACCCAGTACTTC
CASGLSGRAQETQYF
>TRBJ1-1|NA|NA|TRBV9
TGTGCCAGCAGCCCCGGATCGGGACAGAACACTGAAGCTTTCTTT
CASSPGSGQNTEAFF
>TRBJ1-5|NA|NA|TRBV5-1
TGCGCCAGCAGCGTGACAGGTCCCCCCGGGCCCCAGCATTTT
CASSVTGPPGPQHF
>TRBJ1-1|NA|NA|TRBV7-6
TGTGCCAGCAGCTTGGGGGGTTTGGACACTGAAGCTTTCTTT
CASSLGGLDTEAFF
>TRBJ1-1|NA|TRBD1|TRBV5-6
TGTGCCAGCAACCGACAGGGGGCTGGGAGAGCTTTCTTT
CASNRQGAGRAFF
>TRBJ1-4|NA|NA|TRBV4-1
TGCGCCAGCAGCCAAGCCCCTATTACTGAAAAACTGTTTTTT
CASSQAPITEKLFF
>TRBJ2-4|NA|TRBD2|TRBV19
TGTGCCAGTAGTCTATCCGGGACTAGCGGGCACACACTAGCCAAAAACATTCAGTACTTC
CASSLSGTSGHTLAKNIQYF
>TRBJ2-7|NA|TRBD1|TRBV10-3
TGTGCCATCAGTGGAGACAGGGGGCCGTACGAGCAGTACTTC
CAISGDRGPYEQYF
>TRBJ2-1|NA|TRBD1|TRBV27
TGTGCCAGCAGTTTCGACAGGGGAATCTACAATGAGCAGTTCTTC
CASSFDRGIYNEQFF
>TRBJ2-2|NA|NA|TRBV6-4
TGTGCCAGCAGCGTTCGGGGGACCTTTAACACCGGGGAGCTGTTTTTT
CASSVRGTFNTGELFF
>TRBJ2-5|NA|NA|TRBV5-1
TGCGCCAGCAGCTTGACTCCCGAACCATGGGAGACCCAGTACTTC
CASSLTPEPWETQYF
>TRBJ2-1|NA|TRBD1|TRBV27
TGTGCCAGCAGTAGCCGGACAGGGGGCAATGAGCAGTTCTTC
CASSSRTGGNEQFF
>TRBJ1-2|once|TRBD1|TRBV5-1
TGCGCCAGCAGCTCACAGGGGGCGGGCAACTATGGCTACACCTTC
CASSSQGAGNYGYTF
>TRBJ2-5|NA|TRBD1|TRBV11-2
TGTGCCAGCAGCAGCCTCCGGGGACAGGGATTAGGGGAGACCCAGTACTTC
CASSSLRGQGLGETQYF
>TRBJ2-7|NA|TRBD2|TRBV25-1
TGTGCCAGCAGTGTTACTAGCGGGAGAGGTGTCTACGAGCAGTACTTC
CASSVTSGRGVYEQYF
>TRBJ2-5|NA|NA|TRBV10-3
TGTGCCATCATGAGTCAAGAGACCCAGTACTTC
CAIMSQETQYF
>TRBJ1-2|NA|TRBD1|TRBV19
TGTGCCAGTAGTGTCGGGACAGCCTCTAACTATGGCTACACCTTC
CASSVGTASNYGYTF
>TRBJ2-2|once|NA|TRBV30
TGTGCCTGGAGTGTACGGCGGGAATATCCTGGCGGGGAGCTGTTTTTT
CAWSVRREYPGGELFF
>TRBJ1-4|NA|NA|TRBV28
TGTGCCAGCAGTTTATCCGGGATAACTAATGAAAAACTGTTTTTT
CASSLSGITNEKLFF
>TRBJ1-5|NA|TRBD1|TRBV19
TGTGCCAGTAGGGGGATTAGGAGACAGGGGCAGCAGCCCCAGCATTTT
CASRGIRRQGQQPQHF
>TRBJ1-3|NA|NA|TRBV7-2
TGTGCCAGCAGCTTAAACGCAGGGGAGGGTAACACCATATATTTT
CASSLNAGEGNTIYF
>TRBJ1-5|NA|TRBD1|TRBV27
TGTGCCAGCAGTCGGGACAGGGGGTATCAGCCCCAGCATTTT
CASSRDRGYQPQHF